This T cell receptor (beta chain) appears in the sequencing data of a study of tumor-infiltrating lymphocytes in primary liver carcinoma. Study results and caveats: Tumor samples exhibited a significantly greater top-250-clone fraction than blood samples (p = 0.039).

Without any cell sorting, about 20-31 mg of bulk tissue yielded co-extracted RNA and DNA. As to this clonotype: The antigen remains undetermined. One end of the junction varies from germline; a read error may be responsible.

Germline-derived CDR1 and CDR2 are MNHEY and SVGEGT. CDR3 length: 14 amino acids. The researchers produced TCR beta cDNA from approximately 0.45 ug total RNA with a constant-region primer. The TCR beta library was amplified through three nested multiplex PCR rounds in a modified ARM-PCR procedure. The first two PCR rounds used TRBV1-TRBV30 primers with a Cbeta primer, 9 to 10 cycles each. MiXCR was run by TCRdb on the multiplex PCR reads, yielding one entry per CDR3 protein. The sample has about 43,000 distinct CDR3 sequences; about three quarters are singletons. Input material: liver tumor tissue from sampling region 2. Subset noted: tumor region T2, inferior pole. J is TRBJ2-1 and V is TRBV6-2 or TRBV6-3; D is perhaps TRBD1 (5 bases). The source of this sequence is a man aged 35-49 years with primary liver carcinoma and hepatitis B virus infection. The CDR3 DNA follows: TGTGCCGGCAGTTACGCTACAGGATCGGATGAGCAGTTGTTC. It is translated as CAGSYATGSDEQLF.